This TCR beta chain was sequenced in a study of beta chain features in type 1 diabetes. Study at large: Examination covered under 120 million sorted cells spanning all samples.

Cells sorted by CD45RO/CCR7/CD25/CD127/CD95/CD27 comprised CD4+ naive, central memory, regulatory and stem cell-like memory cells. Trimming shortened V by 2 bases and J by 4 bases, and 8 bases separated the two germline ends. CDR3 length equals 13 residues. Germline V gives CDR1 MNHNY, CDR2 SVGAGI (reference sequence). The table lists this clone with a few counts. The isolated RNA, all of it, was reverse transcribed, so expressed TCRB transcripts were what got sequenced. Some clones are missing from TCRdb's copy, which holds only in-frame ones; the method was immunoSEQ multiplex PCR. This sample yields about 330,000 clones, of which approximately 10% are seen a single time; about 0.015% belongs to the top ten.

Sequencing was carried out using naive CD4+ T cells from blood. The gene calls are TRBV6-6 and TRBJ1-2; a possible D gene is TRBD1 (6 bases). This TCR was sampled from a woman between 25 and 40 years old in good health. The CDR3 is CASSYQDSYGYTF. The DNA of the CDR3 is TGTGCCAGCAGTTACCAGGACAGCTATGGCTACACCTTC.